The 15 T cell receptor beta chains listed next were all sequenced from one sample in a study of molecular identifiers for immune sequencing clone quantification. MiXCR was run by TCRdb on the PCR reads, yielding one entry per CDR3 protein. The table shows 490,000 or so distinct CDR3 sequences, with roughly 25% occurring only once. The sample consisted of naive CD8+ T cells from blood, with Jurkat cell RNA spiked in. The subset is: FACS-sorted CD8+CD4-CCR7+CD45RA+ naive T cells. The source of these receptors is a human donor in good health. Some libraries in this study had Jurkat cell RNA spiked in.

This clonotype was seen a single time. J is TRBJ2-5 and V is TRBV10-2; D may be TRBD1 (7 bases). This CDR3 region has 15 residues. CDR1 and CDR2 (germline): WSHSY, SAAADI. V was cut by 4 bases and J by 7 bases, with 19 bases left in between. The CDR3, as DNA: TGCGCCAGCAGTGGAGGAGGGGGCGAGTTCGGGACCCAGTACTTC. Its protein product is CASSGGGGEFGTQYF.

V usage is TRBV9 and J usage is TRBJ2-7; perhaps TRBD1 as D (6 bases). Germline CDR1 SGDLS, CDR2 YYNGEE. With 0 bases removed from V and 0 bases from J, the gap between germline ends came to 7 bases. This CDR3 comprises 14 residues. The CDR3 DNA sequence: TGTGCCAGCAGCGTAGGGGACAACTCCTACGAGCAGTACTTC. Its protein product is CASSVGDNSYEQYF.

In this sample, this clonotype turned up a few times. J is TRBJ1-6 and V is TRBV6-5, with a tentative D call TRBD1 (5 bases). The CDR3 extends over 15 amino acids. V gave up 2 bases and J gave up 9 bases, with 14 bases separating them. The germline CDR1 and CDR2 sequences are MNHEY and SVGAGI. Here the CDR3 DNA reads TGTGCCAGCAGTTACGGGTCAAGGGGAATTTCACCCCTCCACTTT. Translation gives CASSYGSRGISPLHF.

As for this clonotype: The CDR3 does not close with the conserved phenylalanine or tryptophan, likely indicating a read error. J is TRBJ2-3 and V is TRBV7-9, with 8 positions matching TRBD2. The CDR3 spans 14 residues. Looked up from germline, CDR1 is SEHNR and CDR2 is FQNEAQ (reference sequence). J gave up 5 bases and V 8 bases, and 9 bases lay outside the gene matches. The chain's CDR3 is CASAISGRVDTQYL. DNA for the CDR3: TGTGCCAGCGCCATAAGCGGGAGAGTAGATACGCAGTATCTT.

The genes are TRBV27 and TRBJ2-3; maybe TRBD2 (6 bases). Trimming pared 6 bases from V and 6 bases from J, leaving 22 bases between. This CDR3 has 16 residues. Looked up from germline, CDR1 is MNHEY and CDR2 is SMNVEV (reference sequence). The DNA for the CDR3 is TGTGCCAGCAGAGAATCTCCCGTCGGGAGTCCCGATACGCAGTATTTT. It specifies CASRESPVGSPDTQYF.

This clonotype showed up just a few times. This chain joins TRBV6-5 and TRBJ2-3, with 10 nucleotides matching TRBD2. The trim removed 2 bases at V and 6 bases at J, leaving 2 bases unmatched. The CDR3 loop spans 14 amino acids. In germline, CDR1 is MNHEY, CDR2 SVGAGI. In nucleotides, the CDR3 is TGTGCCAGCAGTTACCGAGCGGGAGGGGATACGCAGTATTTT. It yields the protein CASSYRAGGDTQYF.

This clonotype was detected a few times. The chain recombines TRBV4-2 with TRBJ2-3; 11 bases fit TRBD2. Germline V gene lookup returns CDR1 LGHNA and CDR2 YNFKEQ. CDR3 length: 16 amino acids. V lost 3 bases to trimming and J lost 4 bases; unmatched junction nucleotides: 6. In DNA, the CDR3 is TGTGCCAGCAGCCAGACTAGCGGGAACCTGGCAGATACGCAGTATTTT. It translates to CASSQTSGNLADTQYF.

This clonotype was picked up many times. This chain uses TRBV4-1 with TRBJ2-5; perhaps TRBD1 as D (6 bases). Between the trimmed V and J ends, which lost 3 bases and 2 bases, there was a span of 10 bases. The CDR3 is made up of 14 amino acids. CDR1 and CDR2 (germline): MGHRA, YSYEKL. The CDR3 loop is CASSQGATQETQYF. CDR3 DNA: TGCGCCAGCAGCCAGGGGGCCACACAAGAGACCCAGTACTTC.

This clonotype was counted only a few times. The chain couples TRBV2 to TRBJ2-1; D gene uncertain. Germline lookup yields CDR1 SNHLY and CDR2 FYNNEI. This CDR3 contains 15 residues. Trimming left V 5 bases short and J 1 base short, with 12 bases between. The chain's CDR3 is CASSLRVGSYNEQFF. The CDR3 nucleotides are TGTGCCAGCAGTCTTCGGGTCGGGTCCTACAATGAGCAGTTCTTC.

This clonotype was counted ten times or more. V and J are TRBV30 and TRBJ2-4, with 7 bases lining up with TRBD1. Germline CDR1 and CDR2: GTSNPN and SVGIG (reference sequence). With 4 bases clipped from V and 9 bases from J, the junction kept 6 bases outside the gene matches. The CDR3 is made up of 12 amino acids. CDR3 loop: CAWTQGEGIQYF. The DNA of the CDR3 is TGTGCCTGGACGCAGGGGGAAGGCATTCAGTACTTC.

This chain uses TRBV13 with TRBJ2-3; 8 nucleotides line up with TRBD2. Germline assignment: CDR1 PRHDT and CDR2 FYEKMQ (reference sequence). The CDR3 length is 17 residues. V was clipped by 5 bases and J by 3 bases; unmatched bases: 13. Here the CDR3 DNA reads TGTGCCAGCAGCCCCCGGGGGGGGGCCGGGAGGACAGATACGCAGTATTTT. It codes for CASSPRGGAGRTDTQYF.

A few counts support this clonotype. This chain uses TRBV24-1 with TRBJ1-5; tentatively, D is TRBD1 (6 bases). The CDR3 is made up of 15 amino acids. Germline V gene sequence: CDR1 KGHDR, CDR2 SFDVKD. V was pared by 5 bases and J by 3 bases, with 13 bases between. This CDR3 is CATSGGTRNNQPQHF. The CDR3 DNA reads as TGTGCCACCAGTGGGGGGACACGGAACAATCAGCCCCAGCATTTT.

This clonotype was counted between two and nine times. This chain uses TRBV6-6 with TRBJ1-1, with 11 bases aligning to TRBD1. V was pared by 3 bases and J by 7 bases, with 7 bases of the junction left unmatched. The CDR3 has 15 residues. Germline loops: CDR1 MNHNY, CDR2 SVGAGI (reference sequence). DNA of the CDR3: TGTGCCAGCAGTTATACCGGACAGGGGGCGGTTGAAGCTTTCTTT. This translates into CASSYTGQGAVEAFF.

Details on this clonotype: Compared with germline, one end of the junction differs, possibly owing to a read error. The chain carries TRBV20-1 and TRBJ2-5; either TRBD1 or TRBD2 may fit D (5 bases each). Germline V CDR1 and CDR2: DFQATT, SNEGSKA (reference sequence). The CDR3 is made up of 14 amino acids. The CDR3 DNA follows: TGCAGTGCTAGGCCCAAGGGGATGGGAGAGCCCCAGTACTTC. Protein: CSARPKGMGEPQYF.

J is TRBJ1-5 and V is TRBV2; a possible D gene is TRBD1 (6 bases). V lost 5 bases and J lost 1, with 21 bases in between. CDR3 size: 18 residues. From germline, CDR1 is SNHLY and CDR2 FYNNEI. CDR3 bases: TGTGCCAGCAGTCCTAAATCTTCCAGGGGATTAAGCAATCAGCCCCAGCATTTT. Translating it yields CASSPKSSRGLSNQPQHF. Together with reference TRBV2 and TRBJ1-5, the CDR3 gives the full variable domain: EPEVTQTPSHQVTQMGQEVILRCVPISNHLYFYWYRQILGQKVEFLVSFYNNEISEKSEIFDDQFSVERPDGSNFTLKIRSTKLEDSAMYFCASSPKSSRGLSNQPQHFGDGTRLSIL.